This TCR beta chain was captured by sequencing in a study of T-cell reconstitution after alpha-beta-depleted transplantation in children (dated by TCRdb to 2015 to 2016). Study-wide context: Using TCR repertoire profiling, the study quantitatively followed how T-cell immune reconstitution unfolded in children after TCRalphabeta/CD19-depleted allogeneic hematopoietic cell transplantation. Points the paper makes about the study in general: In some patients, high TCRbeta diversity at day 60 was attributed to recipient T cells and intrathymic progenitors that had survived conditioning. The apparently early recovery of alphabetaT-cell counts about two months after transplant reportedly depended on only several hundred rapidly expanded clones that came from non-depleted graft cells. Over the following months the frequencies of hyperexpanded clones went down, and after one year T-cell counts and TCRbeta diversity were mostly credited to newly produced T cells.

The library was generated by PCR. Reads for this sample came from an Illumina HiSeq 2500. Molecular barcoding was employed in the preparation of TCR libraries, with unique molecular identifiers being used to normalize TCRbeta repertoire quantification. The public reads were reprocessed in TCRdb via fastp at Q25 and MiXCR, keeping in-frame beta chains. Each entry merges the rows of one CDR3 protein and shows their most common DNA and genes. A total of approximately 650,000 distinct CDR3 sequences appear in this sample, around 13% of them only once. Around 0.79% of the sample goes to the ten largest clones. From its cysteine to its phenylalanine, the CDR3 spans 17 amino acids. Here the CDR3 DNA is all that survives: 51 bases in frame from base 1. Reading the germline V gene gives CDR1 SGHTA and CDR2 FQGNSA. V ends up 1 base short and J 6 bases short, with an unmatched junction base count of 12. This clonotype occurred many times. The clone's antigen remains unknown. One base away there is no much larger clone; base qualities are not given.

The treatment or condition tag for this specimen amounts to: allogeneic hematopoietic cell transplantation with graft depleted of TCRalphabeta T cells and CD19 B cells. The transplant recipients were children given TCRalphabeta/CD19-depleted allogeneic hematopoietic cell grafts. This sequence was found in a girl aged 2 to 10 with congenital amegakaryocytic thrombocytopenia, due to receive a stem cell transplant. The material sequenced was PBMCs, taken before TCRalphabeta/CD19-depleted stem cell transplant. The rearrangement joined TRBV7-2 to TRBJ2-1; 7 central nucleotides agree with TRBD1. CDR3 region: CASSLVFVAGGLNEQFF. The DNA is TGTGCCAGCAGCTTAGTTTTCGTCGCAGGGGGTCTCAATGAGCAGTTCTTC.